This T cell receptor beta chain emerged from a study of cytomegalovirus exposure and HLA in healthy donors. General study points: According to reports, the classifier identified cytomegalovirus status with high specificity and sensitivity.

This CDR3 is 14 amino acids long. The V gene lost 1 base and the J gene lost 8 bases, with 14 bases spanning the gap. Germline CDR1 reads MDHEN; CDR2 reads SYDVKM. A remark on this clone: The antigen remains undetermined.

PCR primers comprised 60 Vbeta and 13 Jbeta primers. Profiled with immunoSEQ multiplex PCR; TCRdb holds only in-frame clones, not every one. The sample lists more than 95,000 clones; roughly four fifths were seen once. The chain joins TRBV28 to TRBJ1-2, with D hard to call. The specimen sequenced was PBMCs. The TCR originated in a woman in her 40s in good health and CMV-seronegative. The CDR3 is CASSLSDVTGGYTF. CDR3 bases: TGTGCCAGCAGTTTATCGGACGTGACGGGGGGCTACACCTTC.